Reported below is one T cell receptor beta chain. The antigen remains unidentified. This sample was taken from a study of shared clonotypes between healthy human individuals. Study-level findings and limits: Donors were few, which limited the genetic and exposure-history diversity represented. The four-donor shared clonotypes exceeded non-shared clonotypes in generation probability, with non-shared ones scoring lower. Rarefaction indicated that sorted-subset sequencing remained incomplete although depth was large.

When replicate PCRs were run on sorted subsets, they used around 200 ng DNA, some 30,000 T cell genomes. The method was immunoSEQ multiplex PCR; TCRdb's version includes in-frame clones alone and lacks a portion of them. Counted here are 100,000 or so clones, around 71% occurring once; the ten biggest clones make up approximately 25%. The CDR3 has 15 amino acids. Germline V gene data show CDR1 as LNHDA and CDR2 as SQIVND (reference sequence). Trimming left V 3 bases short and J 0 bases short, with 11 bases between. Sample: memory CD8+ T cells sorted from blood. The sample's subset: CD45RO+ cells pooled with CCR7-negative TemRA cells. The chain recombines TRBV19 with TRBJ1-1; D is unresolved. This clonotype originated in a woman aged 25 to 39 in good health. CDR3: CASSINGRMNTEAFF. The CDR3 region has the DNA TGTGCCAGTAGTATTAACGGGAGGATGAACACTGAAGCTTTCTTT.